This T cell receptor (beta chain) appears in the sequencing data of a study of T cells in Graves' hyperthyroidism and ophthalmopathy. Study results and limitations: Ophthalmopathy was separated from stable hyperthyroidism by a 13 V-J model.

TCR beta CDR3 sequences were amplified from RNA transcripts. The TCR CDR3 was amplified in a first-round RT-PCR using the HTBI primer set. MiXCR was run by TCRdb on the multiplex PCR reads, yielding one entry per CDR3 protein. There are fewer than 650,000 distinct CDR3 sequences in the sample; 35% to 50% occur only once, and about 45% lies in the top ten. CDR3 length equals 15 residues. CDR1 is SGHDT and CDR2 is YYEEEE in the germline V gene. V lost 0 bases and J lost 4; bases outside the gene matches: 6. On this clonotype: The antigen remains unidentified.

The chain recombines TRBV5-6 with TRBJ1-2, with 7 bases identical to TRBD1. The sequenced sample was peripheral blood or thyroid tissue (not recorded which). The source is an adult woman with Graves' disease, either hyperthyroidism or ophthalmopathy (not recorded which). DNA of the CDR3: TGTGCCAGCAGCTTGGGGGGGACAGCTTCCTATGGCTACACCTTC. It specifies CASSLGGTASYGYTF.